This T cell receptor (beta chain) was sequenced during a study of OX40 agonist ivuxolimab in advanced cancers. Study summary: With ivuxolimab, an agonistic anti-OX40 (CD134) antibody, patients were treated. A male proportion of 82.7% was recorded, with mean age roughly 62 years and range roughly 23 to 90. Checkpoint inhibitors had been given previously to roughly 36% of patients.

This table comes from immunoSEQ multiplex PCR, and its TCRdb copy is limited to in-frame clones, with some not included. Of 55,000 to 80,000 clones in the sample, under 90% are singletons; the top ten hold just under 2.5%. V dropped 6 bases and J dropped 0 bases, with 14 bases sitting between them. The CDR3 length is 16 residues. The germline V gene has CDR1 KGHSH and CDR2 LQKENI. The chain uses TRBV18 and TRBJ1-4; maybe TRBD1 (5 bases). This receptor was taken from an adult with an advanced solid tumor such as melanoma, head and neck, liver or kidney cancer. The specimen comprised CD4+ or CD8+ T cells sorted from blood, sampled in a trial of the OX40 agonist ivuxolimab. The CDR3 nucleotides read TGTGCCAGCTCGCGGGGGAGCTCTGCAACTAATGAAAAACTGTTTTTT. Translated, it gives CASSRGSSATNEKLFF.